A single sample is the source of the 6 T cell receptor beta chains below, sequenced in a study of T-cell reconstitution after alpha-beta-depleted transplantation in children. The TCRbeta library was prepared with unique molecular identifiers. Each CDR3 protein gets one entry after TCRdb re-called the PCR reads with MiXCR. The sample contains 750,000 to 950,000 distinct CDR3 sequences, roughly 15% of which appear only once. The sequencing used PBMCs, mostly from graft donor cells, collected 360 days after TCRalphabeta/CD19-depleted stem cell transplant. The receptors come from a male patient younger than 18 who had a stem cell transplant for acute lymphoblastic leukemia, so the T cells may come from the graft donor.

The gene calls are TRBV3-1 and TRBJ2-7; D is uncertain. V lost 1 base to trimming and J lost 3 bases, with 10 bases between them. The CDR3 sequence is 14 residues long. Germline CDR1 is LGHDT and CDR2 is YNNKEL (reference sequence). The CDR3 nucleotides read TGTGCCAGCAGCCAAGTCCTGAGCCTCTACGAGCAGTACTTC. Translated: CASSQVLSLYEQYF.

The table lists this clonotype with a few counts. The rearrangement uses TRBV6-2 or TRBV6-3 and TRBJ2-7; TRBD1 matches at 12 bases. Germline CDR1 reads MNHEY; CDR2 reads SVGEGT. This CDR3 has 23 residues. The ends lost 2 bases at V and 3 bases at J; junction bases unmatched: 26. The CDR3 DNA follows: TGTGCCAGCAGTTACCCGAAGGGGGCGCCCGGGACAGGGGGCACCGGGAGCCTCTACGAGCAGTACTTC. It is translated as CASSYPKGAPGTGGTGSLYEQYF.

The chain has TRBV12-5 and TRBJ2-3, with TRBD1 identical over 7 bases. The junction had 6 bases not matched to a gene; V was cut back by 4 bases and J by 2 bases. This CDR3 spans 15 amino acids. The germline V gene has CDR1 LGHNT and CDR2 FRNRAP. The chain's CDR3 is CASGSGTVSTDTQYF. DNA for the CDR3: TGTGCTAGTGGTTCGGGGACAGTTTCCACAGATACGCAGTATTTT.

This clonotype was seen a handful of times. The chain employs TRBV5-1 and TRBJ1-4; unclear D gene. The V end was cut by 0 bases, the J end by 0 bases, with 12 bases between. The CDR3 has 17 amino acids. Germline V CDR1 and CDR2: SGHRS, YFSETQ. CDR3 loop: CASSLGRVLATNEKLFF. DNA for the CDR3: TGCGCCAGCAGCTTGGGAAGAGTATTAGCAACTAATGAAAAACTGTTTTTT. Looking up the rest from reference TRBV5-1 and TRBJ1-4 gives the full variable domain: KAGVTQTPRYLIKTRGQQVTLSCSPISGHRSVSWYQQTPGQGLQFLFEYFSETQRNKGNFPGRFSGRQFSNSRSEMNVSTLELGDSALYLCASSLGRVLATNEKLFFGSGTQLSVL.

J is TRBJ2-3 and V is TRBV4-1; D unresolved. CDR3 size: 16 residues. Trimming left V 4 bases short and J 4 bases short, with 18 bases between. The germline V gene encodes CDR1 MGHRA and CDR2 YSYEKL. The CDR3 loop is CASSRILTARPDTQYF. DNA for the CDR3: TGCGCCAGCAGCCGCATCCTAACAGCTCGTCCAGATACGCAGTATTTT.

The gene calls are TRBV12-3 or TRBV12-4 and TRBJ2-3, with TRBD2 matching 13 bases. J was trimmed by 4 bases and V by 5 bases; bases with no gene match: 9. The CDR3 runs 17 residues. CDR3 DNA sequence: TGTGCCAGCAGTCTCCCCCGGACTAGCGGGAGTTCAGATACGCAGTATTTT. Encoded protein: CASSLPRTSGSSDTQYF.